Below are 14 T cell receptor beta chains sequenced from a single sample in a study of intratumoral heterogeneity in liver cancer. Produced via immunoSEQ multiplex PCR; TCRdb's table is partial and in-frame only. Among just over 20,000 clones, roughly 73% were seen once, and the ten largest hold approximately 17%. The starting material was tumor-adjacent normal tissue, obtained before any cancer treatment. Receptor source: a woman in her sixties or seventies with hepatocellular carcinoma.

The chain couples TRBV7-8 to TRBJ2-5; D perhaps matches TRBD1 (6 bases). This CDR3 has 13 amino acids. Germline CDR1 reads SGHVS; CDR2 reads FQNEAQ. Trimming removed 5 bases at V and 5 bases at J, with 12 bases between. The CDR3 here is CASSRRGMETQYF. CDR3 nucleotide sequence: TGTGCCAGCAGCCGAAGGGGGATGGAGACCCAGTACTTC.

This sequence joins TRBV5-6 and TRBJ2-2; 8 bases line up with TRBD1. The CDR3 has 17 residues. V was pared by 0 bases and J by 5 bases, with 9 bases of the junction left unmatched. The germline CDR1 and CDR2 sequences are SGHDT and YYEEEE. The CDR3: CASSLAADRVGTGELFF. The CDR3 DNA reads as TGTGCCAGCAGCTTGGCAGCGGACAGGGTAGGAACCGGGGAGCTGTTTTTT. The variable domain in full, with the rest retrieved from reference TRBV5-6 and TRBJ2-2, is DAGVTQSPTHLIKTRGQQVTLRCSPKSGHDTVSWYQQALGQGPQFIFQYYEEEERQRGNFPDRFSGHQFPNYSSELNVNALLLGDSALYLCASSLAADRVGTGELFFGEGSRLTVL.

J is TRBJ2-2 and V is TRBV28; 7 bases line up with TRBD2. Unmatched junction bases numbered 11, after V lost 6 bases and J lost 7 bases. Germline assignment: CDR1 MDHEN and CDR2 SYDVKM. The CDR3 is made up of 15 amino acids. CDR3 loop: CASSRGLGWSGELFF. CDR3 sequence (DNA): TGTGCCAGCAGCCGCGGACTAGGGTGGAGCGGGGAGCTGTTTTTT.

The rearrangement joins TRBV5-5 to TRBJ2-6; 12 bases fit TRBD2. The CDR3 length is 18 residues. J was trimmed by 0 bases and V by 4 bases; bases with no gene match: 5. Germline CDR1 is SGHKS and CDR2 is YYEKEE (reference sequence). The chain's CDR3 is CASSPGLAGLSGANVLTF. CDR3 bases: TGTGCCAGCAGCCCGGGACTAGCGGGTCTCTCTGGGGCCAACGTCCTGACTTTC.

The V call is TRBV5-4, the J call TRBJ2-7; no clear D. CDR1 is SGHNT, CDR2 YYREEE, per germline (reference sequence). The germline V and J ends were trimmed by 0 bases and 3 bases, with 7 bases remaining between them. The length of the CDR3 is 13 residues. The CDR3 loop reads CASSLDVSYEQYF. Here the CDR3 DNA reads TGTGCCAGCAGCTTGGACGTCAGCTACGAGCAGTACTTC.

The J gene is TRBJ2-1, the V gene TRBV2; D remains ambiguous. V lost 6 bases, J lost 3 bases, and 12 bases lay in between. The CDR3 is 14 residues long. Germline values: CDR1 SNHLY, CDR2 FYNNEI. CDR3 amino acids: CASRGELLYNEQFF. CDR3 in DNA: TGTGCCAGCAGGGGTGAACTACTCTACAATGAGCAGTTCTTC.

The rearrangement uses TRBV5-1 and TRBJ1-3, with 8 bases lining up with TRBD1. Germline assignment: CDR1 SGHRS and CDR2 YFSETQ. V lost 0 bases to trimming and J lost 5 bases; unmatched junction nucleotides: 10. The CDR3 sequence is 17 residues long. This chain's CDR3 is CASSLETGVLSRNTIYF. The CDR3 DNA reads as TGCGCCAGCAGCTTGGAGACAGGGGTTTTGTCGAGAAACACCATATATTTT.

The chain couples TRBV6-1 to TRBJ1-5, with 8 bases fitting TRBD1. V dropped 2 bases and J dropped 5; count of bases not matched to a gene: 2. The CDR3 extends over 14 amino acids. Germline V CDR1 and CDR2: MNHNS, SASEGT. The CDR3 is CASSEQGAHQPQHF. CDR3 nucleotide sequence: TGTGCCAGCAGTGAACAGGGGGCCCATCAGCCCCAGCATTTT.

The V call is TRBV5-1, the J call TRBJ2-5; TRBD2 agrees at 7 bases. Germline lookup yields CDR1 SGHRS and CDR2 YFSETQ. This CDR3 is built from 14 residues. Losses at the gene ends were 3 bases for V and 1 base for J; bases not matched to a gene: 3. CDR3 coding DNA: TGCGCCAGCAGCTACCGGACTAGCCAAGAGACCCAGTACTTC. The encoded protein is CASSYRTSQETQYF.

The V and J genes are TRBV7-9 and TRBJ1-1, with TRBD1 matching over 11 bases. The CDR3 is made up of 16 amino acids. Germline V CDR1 and CDR2: SEHNR, FQNEAQ (reference sequence). V was clipped by 6 bases and J by 5 bases; unmatched bases: 11. The CDR3 DNA sequence: TGTGCCAGCAGTAATACGGACAGGGGGCGTCGGACTGAAGCTTTCTTT. Translating gives CASSNTDRGRRTEAFF.

The chain carries TRBV10-3 and TRBJ1-2; TRBD1 matches 7 bases. The V and J ends lost 2 bases and 6 bases, in that order; junction bases with no gene match: 9. The CDR3 spans 15 residues. CDR1 and CDR2 from the germline V gene are ENHRY and SYGVKD. The CDR3 region has the DNA TGTGCCATCAGTGAGGCGTCGGGACAGAGCAATGGCTACACCTTC. Amino acid sequence: CAISEASGQSNGYTF.

CDR3 sequence reads: CSVRGRGTQYF. CDR3 nucleotides: TGCAGCGTTCGCGGGCGGGGGACCCAGTACTTC. V gene TRBV29-1 combines with J gene TRBJ2-5; D possibly corresponds to TRBD2 (6 bases). In germline, CDR1 is SQVTM, CDR2 ANQGSEA. The CDR3 spans 11 residues. V was clipped by 5 bases and J by 7 bases, with 11 bases between them.

V and J are TRBV29-1 and TRBJ2-1; maybe TRBD2 (6 bases). Germline assignment: CDR1 SQVTM and CDR2 ANQGSEA. V was shortened by 5 bases and J by 0 bases, with 11 bases between the two germline ends. This CDR3 has 14 amino acids. CDR3 amino acids: CSVYLALSYNEQFF. CDR3 DNA sequence: TGCAGCGTTTATCTAGCGCTCTCCTACAATGAGCAGTTCTTC.

The chain uses TRBV28 and TRBJ2-7, with D possibly being TRBD1 (6 bases). Germline values: CDR1 MDHEN, CDR2 SYDVKM. Trimming took 3 bases from V and 2 from J, leaving 8 bases between them. The CDR3 runs 13 residues. CDR3 region: CASSFDRTYEQYF. In nucleotides, the CDR3 is TGTGCCAGCAGTTTTGACAGGACCTACGAGCAGTACTTC.